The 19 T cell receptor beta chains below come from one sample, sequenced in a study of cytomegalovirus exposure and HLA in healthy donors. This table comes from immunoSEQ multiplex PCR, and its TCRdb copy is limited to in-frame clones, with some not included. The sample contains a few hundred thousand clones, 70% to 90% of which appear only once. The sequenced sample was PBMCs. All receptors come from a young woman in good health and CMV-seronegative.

The CDR3 sequence is CATSKAGTSRNNEQFF. The CDR3 region has the DNA TGTGCCACCAGCAAAGCCGGGACTAGCAGAAACAATGAGCAGTTCTTC. V usage is TRBV15 and J usage is TRBJ2-1, with TRBD2 matching over 9 bases. With 4 bases clipped from V and 5 bases from J, the junction kept 9 bases outside the gene matches. This CDR3 is 16 amino acids long. Germline values: CDR1 LNHNV, CDR2 YYDKDF (reference sequence).

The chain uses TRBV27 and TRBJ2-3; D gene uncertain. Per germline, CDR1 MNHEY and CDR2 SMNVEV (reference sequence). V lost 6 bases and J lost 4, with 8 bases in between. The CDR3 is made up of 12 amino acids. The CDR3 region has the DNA TGTGCCAGCAGCAACCCGGCAGATACGCAGTATTTT. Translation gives CASSNPADTQYF.

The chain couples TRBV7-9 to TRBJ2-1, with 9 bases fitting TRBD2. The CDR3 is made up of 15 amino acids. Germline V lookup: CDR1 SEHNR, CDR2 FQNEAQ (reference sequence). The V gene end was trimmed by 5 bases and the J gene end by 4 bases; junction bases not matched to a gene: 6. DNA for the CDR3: TGTGCCAGCAGCAGAGTAGCGGGAGAGTACAATGAGCAGTTCTTC. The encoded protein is CASSRVAGEYNEQFF. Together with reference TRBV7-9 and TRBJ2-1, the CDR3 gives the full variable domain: DTGVSQNPRHKITKRGQNVTFRCDPISEHNRLYWYRQTLGQGPEFLTYFQNEAQLEKSRLLSDRFSAERPKGSFSTLEIQRTEQGDSAMYLCASSRVAGEYNEQFFGPGTRLTVL.

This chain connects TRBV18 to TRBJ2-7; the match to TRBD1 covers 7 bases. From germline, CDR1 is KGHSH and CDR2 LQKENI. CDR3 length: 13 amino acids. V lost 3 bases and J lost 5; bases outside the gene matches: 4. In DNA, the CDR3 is TGTGCCAGCTCACCGCACAGGGGAGACGAGCAGTACTTC. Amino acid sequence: CASSPHRGDEQYF.

The CDR3 region has the DNA TGTGCCAGCAGCGCCGGGACAGGGGTTGCGGAGACCCAGTACTTC. This translates into CASSAGTGVAETQYF. The V call is TRBV6-6, the J call TRBJ2-5; 10 bases align to TRBD1. This CDR3 region has 15 residues. The V gene's germline CDR1 is MNHNY and CDR2 SVGAGI (reference sequence). Trimming took 6 bases from V and 5 from J; bases not matched to a gene: 9.

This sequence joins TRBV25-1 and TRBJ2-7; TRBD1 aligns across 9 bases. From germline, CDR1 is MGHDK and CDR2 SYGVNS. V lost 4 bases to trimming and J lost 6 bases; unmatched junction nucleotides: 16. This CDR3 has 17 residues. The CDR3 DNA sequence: TGTGCCAGCAGTGCCGACAGGGGGTCTAACGAAGGTCGCGAGCAGTACTTC. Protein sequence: CASSADRGSNEGREQYF.

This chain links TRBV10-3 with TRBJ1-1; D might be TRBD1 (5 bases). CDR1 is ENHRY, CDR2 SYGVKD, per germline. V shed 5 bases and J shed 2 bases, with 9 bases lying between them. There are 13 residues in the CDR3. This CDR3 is CAISTGVNTEAFF. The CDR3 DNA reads TGTGCCATCAGTACAGGAGTAAACACTGAAGCTTTCTTT.

The CDR3, as DNA: TGTGCCAGCAGCCCCGCCTACGAGCAGTACTTC. This encodes CASSPAYEQYF. The chain uses TRBV7-9 and TRBJ2-7; D gene uncertain. From germline, CDR1 is SEHNR and CDR2 FQNEAQ (reference sequence). The CDR3 loop spans 11 amino acids. V was shortened by 5 bases and J by 2 bases, with 4 bases between the two germline ends.

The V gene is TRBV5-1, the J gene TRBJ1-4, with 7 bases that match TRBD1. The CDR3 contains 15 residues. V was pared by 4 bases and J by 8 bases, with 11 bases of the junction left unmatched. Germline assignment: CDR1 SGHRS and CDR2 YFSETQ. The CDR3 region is CASSLGIQGDEKLFF. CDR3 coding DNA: TGCGCCAGCAGCCTCGGTATCCAGGGGGACGAAAAACTGTTTTTT. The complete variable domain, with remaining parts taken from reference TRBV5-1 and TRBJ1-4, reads KAGVTQTPRYLIKTRGQQVTLSCSPISGHRSVSWYQQTPGQGLQFLFEYFSETQRNKGNFPGRFSGRQFSNSRSEMNVSTLELGDSALYLCASSLGIQGDEKLFFGSGTQLSVL.

The CDR3 sequence is CASSLQGPHSNQPQHF. As DNA, the CDR3 is TGTGCCAGCAGTTTGCAGGGTCCGCATAGCAATCAGCCCCAGCATTTT. The chain is built from TRBV27 and TRBJ1-5; TRBD1 is a possible D gene (5 bases). Per germline, CDR1 MNHEY and CDR2 SMNVEV (reference sequence). Deletions cut 3 bases from V and 0 bases from J, with 12 bases between. CDR3 size: 16 residues.

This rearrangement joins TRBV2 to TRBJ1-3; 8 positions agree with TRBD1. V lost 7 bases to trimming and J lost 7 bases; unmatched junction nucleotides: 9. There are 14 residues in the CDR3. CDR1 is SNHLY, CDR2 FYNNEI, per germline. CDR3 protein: CASTPSDRVNTIYF. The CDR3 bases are TGTGCCAGCACCCCCTCGGACAGGGTGAACACCATATATTTT.

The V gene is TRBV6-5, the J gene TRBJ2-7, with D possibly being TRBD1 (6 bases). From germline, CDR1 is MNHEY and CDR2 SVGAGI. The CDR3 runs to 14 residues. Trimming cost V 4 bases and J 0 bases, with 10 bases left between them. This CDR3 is CASSLSRGSYEQYF. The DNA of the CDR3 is TGTGCCAGCAGTTTAAGCAGGGGCTCCTACGAGCAGTACTTC.

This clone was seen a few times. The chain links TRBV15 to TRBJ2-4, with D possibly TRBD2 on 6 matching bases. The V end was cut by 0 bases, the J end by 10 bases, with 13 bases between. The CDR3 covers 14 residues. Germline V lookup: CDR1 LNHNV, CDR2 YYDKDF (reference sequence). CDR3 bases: TGTGCCACCAGCAGAGATTGGGCCGGGGGTATTCAGTACTTC. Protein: CATSRDWAGGIQYF.

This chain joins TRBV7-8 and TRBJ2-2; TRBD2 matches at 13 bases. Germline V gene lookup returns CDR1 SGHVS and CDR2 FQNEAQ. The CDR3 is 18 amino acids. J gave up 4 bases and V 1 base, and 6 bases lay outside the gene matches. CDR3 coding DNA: TGTGCCAGCAGCTTAGGGAGGACTAGCGGGAGCCCCACCGGGGAGCTGTTTTTT. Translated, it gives CASSLGRTSGSPTGELFF.

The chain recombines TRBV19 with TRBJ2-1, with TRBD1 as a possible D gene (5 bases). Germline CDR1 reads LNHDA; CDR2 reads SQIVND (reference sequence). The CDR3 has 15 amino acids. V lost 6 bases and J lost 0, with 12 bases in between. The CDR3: CASRIDRYSYNEQFF. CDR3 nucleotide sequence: TGTGCCAGTAGGATTGACAGATACTCCTACAATGAGCAGTTCTTC. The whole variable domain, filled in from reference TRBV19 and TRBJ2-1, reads DGGITQSPKYLFRKEGQNVTLSCEQNLNHDAMYWYRQDPGQGLRLIYYSQIVNDFQKGDIAEGYSVSREKKESFPLTVTSAQKNPTAFYLCASRIDRYSYNEQFFGPGTRLTVL.

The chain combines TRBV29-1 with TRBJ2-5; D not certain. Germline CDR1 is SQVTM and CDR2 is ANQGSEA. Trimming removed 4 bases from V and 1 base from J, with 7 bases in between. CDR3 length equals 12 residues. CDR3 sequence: CSVGASQETQYF. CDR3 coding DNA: TGCAGCGTTGGGGCATCCCAAGAGACCCAGTACTTC.

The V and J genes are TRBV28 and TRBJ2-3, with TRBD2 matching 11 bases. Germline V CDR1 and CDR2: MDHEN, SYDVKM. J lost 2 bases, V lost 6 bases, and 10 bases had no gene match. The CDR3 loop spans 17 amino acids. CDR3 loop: CASRFLAGGPITDTQYF. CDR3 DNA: TGTGCCAGCAGGTTCTTAGCGGGAGGGCCTATCACAGATACGCAGTATTTT. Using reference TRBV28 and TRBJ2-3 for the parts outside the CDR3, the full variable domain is DVKVTQSSRYLVKRTGEKVFLECVQDMDHENMFWYRQDPGLGLRLIYFSYDVKMKEKGDIPEGYSVSREKKERFSLILESASTNQTSMYLCASRFLAGGPITDTQYFGPGTRLTVL.

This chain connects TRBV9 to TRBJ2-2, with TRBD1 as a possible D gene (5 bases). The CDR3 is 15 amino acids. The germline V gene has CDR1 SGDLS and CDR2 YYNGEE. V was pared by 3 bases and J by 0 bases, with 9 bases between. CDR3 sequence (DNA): TGTGCCAGCAGCGCGACAGTGACGAACACCGGGGAGCTGTTTTTT. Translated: CASSATVTNTGELFF.

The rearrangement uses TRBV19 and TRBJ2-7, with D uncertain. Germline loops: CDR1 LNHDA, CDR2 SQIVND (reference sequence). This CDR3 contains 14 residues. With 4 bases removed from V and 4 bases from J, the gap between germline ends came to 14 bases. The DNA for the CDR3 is TGTGCCAGTAGTAGCCGTCAGGCCACTTACGAGCAGTACTTC. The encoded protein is CASSSRQATYEQYF.